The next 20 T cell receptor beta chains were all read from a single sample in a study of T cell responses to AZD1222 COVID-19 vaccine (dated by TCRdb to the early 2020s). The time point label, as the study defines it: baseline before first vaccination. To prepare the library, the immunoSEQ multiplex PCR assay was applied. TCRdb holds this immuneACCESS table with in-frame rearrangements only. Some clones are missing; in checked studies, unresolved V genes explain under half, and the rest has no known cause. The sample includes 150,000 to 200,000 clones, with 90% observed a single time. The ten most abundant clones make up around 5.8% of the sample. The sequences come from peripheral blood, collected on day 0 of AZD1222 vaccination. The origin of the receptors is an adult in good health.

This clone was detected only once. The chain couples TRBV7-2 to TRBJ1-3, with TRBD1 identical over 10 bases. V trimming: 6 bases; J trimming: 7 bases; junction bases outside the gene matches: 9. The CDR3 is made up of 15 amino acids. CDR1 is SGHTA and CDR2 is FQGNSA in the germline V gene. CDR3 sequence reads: CASSSGTGVGNTIYF. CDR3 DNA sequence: TGTGCCAGCAGTTCCGGGACAGGGGTTGGGAACACCATATATTTT.

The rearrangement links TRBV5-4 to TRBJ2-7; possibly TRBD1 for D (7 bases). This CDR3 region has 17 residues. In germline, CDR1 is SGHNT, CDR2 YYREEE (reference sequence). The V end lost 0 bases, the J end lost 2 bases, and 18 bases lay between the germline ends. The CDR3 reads CASSLGGRGVPPYEQYF. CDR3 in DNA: TGTGCCAGCAGCTTGGGAGGCAGGGGGGTTCCTCCCTACGAGCAGTACTTC. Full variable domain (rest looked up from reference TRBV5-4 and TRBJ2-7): ETGVTQSPTHLIKTRGQQVTLRCSSQSGHNTVSWYQQALGQGPQFIFQYYREEENGRGNFPPRFSGLQFPNYSSELNVNALELDDSALYLCASSLGGRGVPPYEQYFGPGTRLTVT.

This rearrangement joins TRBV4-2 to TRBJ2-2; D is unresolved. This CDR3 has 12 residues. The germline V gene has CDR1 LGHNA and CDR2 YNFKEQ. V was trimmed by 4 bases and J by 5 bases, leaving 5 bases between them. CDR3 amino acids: CASSLNTGELFF. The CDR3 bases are TGTGCCAGCAGCCTAAATACCGGGGAGCTGTTTTTT.

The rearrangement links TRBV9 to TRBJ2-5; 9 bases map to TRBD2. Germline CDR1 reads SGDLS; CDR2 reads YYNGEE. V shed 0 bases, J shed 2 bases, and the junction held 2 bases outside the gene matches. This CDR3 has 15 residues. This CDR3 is CASSVGLAEQETQYF. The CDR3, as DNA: TGTGCCAGCAGCGTAGGACTAGCGGAACAAGAGACCCAGTACTTC.

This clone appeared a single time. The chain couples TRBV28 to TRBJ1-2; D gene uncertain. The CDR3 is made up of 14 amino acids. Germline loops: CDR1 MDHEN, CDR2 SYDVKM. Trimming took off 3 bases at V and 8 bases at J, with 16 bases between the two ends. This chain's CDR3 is CASSLSGHDEGYTF. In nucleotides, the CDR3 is TGTGCCAGCAGTTTGAGCGGGCACGATGAAGGCTACACCTTC.

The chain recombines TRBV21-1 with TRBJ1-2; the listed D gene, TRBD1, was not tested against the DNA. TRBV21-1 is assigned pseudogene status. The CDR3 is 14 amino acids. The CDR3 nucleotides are TGTGCCAGCAGCGCCACCGACAGGGGAGGTGGCTACACCTTC. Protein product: CASSATDRGGGYTF.

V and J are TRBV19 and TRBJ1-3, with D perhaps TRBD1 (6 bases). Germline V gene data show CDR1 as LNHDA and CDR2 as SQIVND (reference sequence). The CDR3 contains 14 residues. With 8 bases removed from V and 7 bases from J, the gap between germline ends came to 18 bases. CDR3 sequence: CASHHSGGANTIYF. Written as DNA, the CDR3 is TGTGCCAGTCATCATTCGGGGGGCGCGAACACCATATATTTT.

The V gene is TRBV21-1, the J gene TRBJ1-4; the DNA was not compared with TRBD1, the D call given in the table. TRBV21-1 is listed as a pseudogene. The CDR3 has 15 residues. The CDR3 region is CASSHRQGAGEKLFF. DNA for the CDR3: TGTGCCAGCAGCCACCGACAGGGGGCGGGTGAAAAACTGTTTTTT.

The CDR3 bases are TGTGCCAGTAGTTCGGGGGCACTAGCCAAAAACATTCAGTACTTC. This encodes CASSSGALAKNIQYF. The J gene is TRBJ2-4, the V gene TRBV19; either TRBD1 or TRBD2 may supply D (6 bases each). The CDR3 is 15 residues long. In germline, CDR1 is LNHDA, CDR2 SQIVND (reference sequence). V dropped 5 bases and J dropped 0 bases, with 11 bases sitting between them.

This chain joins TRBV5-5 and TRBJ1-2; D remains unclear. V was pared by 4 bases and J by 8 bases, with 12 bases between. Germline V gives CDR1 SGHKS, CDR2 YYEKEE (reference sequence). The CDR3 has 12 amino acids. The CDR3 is CASSPSEGGYTF. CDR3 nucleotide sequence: TGTGCCAGCAGCCCCTCGGAAGGAGGCTACACCTTC.

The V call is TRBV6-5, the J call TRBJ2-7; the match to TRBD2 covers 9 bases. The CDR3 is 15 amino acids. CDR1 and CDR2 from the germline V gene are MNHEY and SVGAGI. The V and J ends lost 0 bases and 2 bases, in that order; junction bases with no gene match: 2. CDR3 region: CASSYSERGAYEQYF. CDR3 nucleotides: TGTGCCAGCAGTTACTCTGAGCGGGGGGCCTACGAGCAGTACTTC.

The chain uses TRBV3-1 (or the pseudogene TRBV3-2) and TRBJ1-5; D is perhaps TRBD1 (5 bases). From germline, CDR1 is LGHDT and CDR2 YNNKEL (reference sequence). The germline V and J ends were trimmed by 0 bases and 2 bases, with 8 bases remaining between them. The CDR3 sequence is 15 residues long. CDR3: CASSQEGRGNQPQHF. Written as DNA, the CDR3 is TGTGCCAGCAGCCAAGAGGGACGTGGCAATCAGCCCCAGCATTTT.

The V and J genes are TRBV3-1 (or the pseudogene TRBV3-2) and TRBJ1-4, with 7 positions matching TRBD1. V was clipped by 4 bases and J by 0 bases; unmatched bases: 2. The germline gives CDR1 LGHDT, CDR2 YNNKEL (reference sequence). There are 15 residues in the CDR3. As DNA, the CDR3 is TGTGCCAGCAGCCGGGACAGACCAACTAATGAAAAACTGTTTTTT. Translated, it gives CASSRDRPTNEKLFF.

The CDR3 nucleotides are TGTGCCAGCAGAAAGAACGGGGGAAGCTCCTACGAGCAGTACTTC. Residues: CASRKNGGSSYEQYF. V gene TRBV6-5 combines with J gene TRBJ2-7; possible D gene TRBD2, 6 bases. V shed 6 bases and J shed 0 bases, with 15 bases lying between them. CDR3 length: 15 amino acids. Germline V gene data show CDR1 as MNHEY and CDR2 as SVGAGI.

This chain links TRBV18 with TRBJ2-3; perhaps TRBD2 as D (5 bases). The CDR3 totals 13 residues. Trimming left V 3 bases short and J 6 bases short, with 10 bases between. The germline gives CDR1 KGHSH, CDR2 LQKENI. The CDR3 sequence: CASSPGVLDTQYF. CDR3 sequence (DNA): TGTGCCAGCTCACCCGGGGTATTGGATACGCAGTATTTT.

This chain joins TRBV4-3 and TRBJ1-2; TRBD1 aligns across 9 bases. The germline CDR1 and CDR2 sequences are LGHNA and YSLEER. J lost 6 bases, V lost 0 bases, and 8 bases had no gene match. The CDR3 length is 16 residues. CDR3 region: CASSQDYRDRVNGYTF. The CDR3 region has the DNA TGCGCCAGCAGCCAAGATTACAGGGACAGGGTCAATGGCTACACCTTC.

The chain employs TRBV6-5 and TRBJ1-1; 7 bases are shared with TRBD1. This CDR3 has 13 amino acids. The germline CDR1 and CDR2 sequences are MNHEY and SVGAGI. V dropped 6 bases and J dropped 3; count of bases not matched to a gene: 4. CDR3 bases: TGTGCCAGCAGAAATACAGGGGACACTGAAGCTTTCTTT. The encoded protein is CASRNTGDTEAFF.

This CDR3 reads CASSLGPRDTQYF. CDR3 DNA: TGTGCCAGCAGTTTGGGCCCTCGGGATACGCAGTATTTT. This rearrangement joins TRBV6-5 to TRBJ2-3; no clear D gene. V was cut by 4 bases and J by 6 bases, with 11 bases left in between. Germline V CDR1 and CDR2: MNHEY, SVGAGI. The CDR3 runs 13 residues.

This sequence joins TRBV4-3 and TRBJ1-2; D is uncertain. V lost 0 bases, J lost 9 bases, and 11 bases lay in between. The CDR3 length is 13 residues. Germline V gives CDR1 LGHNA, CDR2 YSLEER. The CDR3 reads CASSQDQERSYTF. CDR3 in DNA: TGCGCCAGCAGCCAAGATCAAGAACGAAGCTACACCTTC.

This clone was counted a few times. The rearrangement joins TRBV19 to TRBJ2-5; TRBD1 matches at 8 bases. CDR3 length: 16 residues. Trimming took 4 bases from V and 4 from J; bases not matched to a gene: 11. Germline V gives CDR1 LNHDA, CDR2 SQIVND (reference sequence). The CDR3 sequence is CASSTKRTGQGETQYF. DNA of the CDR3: TGTGCCAGTAGTACAAAGAGGACAGGGCAGGGAGAGACCCAGTACTTC. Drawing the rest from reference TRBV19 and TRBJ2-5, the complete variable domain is DGGITQSPKYLFRKEGQNVTLSCEQNLNHDAMYWYRQDPGQGLRLIYYSQIVNDFQKGDIAEGYSVSREKKESFPLTVTSAQKNPTAFYLCASSTKRTGQGETQYFGPGTRLLVL.